This TCR beta chain appears in the sequencing data of a study of radiation and T cells in renal cell carcinoma. Treatment defined: treatment-naive control, cytoreductive nephrectomy. V was shortened by 4 bases and J by 0 bases, with 12 bases between the two germline ends. The CDR3 is 15 residues long. Germline CDR1 is SGHAT and CDR2 is FQNNGV. Method: immunoSEQ multiplex PCR; TCRdb's copy keeps in-frame clones and lacks some. The sample has about 14,000 clones, roughly 54% seen once. This TCR was recovered from a man over 45 with renal cell carcinoma. The sequenced sample was tumor tissue, obtained from a patient whose treatment was nephrectomy without radiotherapy. The chain uses TRBV11-2 and TRBJ2-5; TRBD2 is a possible D gene (5 bases). The CDR3 DNA is TGTGCCAGCAGCTCCCAGACTATGTACCAAGAGACCCAGTACTTC. It yields the protein CASSSQTMYQETQYF.